This T cell receptor (beta chain) is drawn from a study of blood T cells in healthy people across ages. This clonotype was observed a single time. It was with a sample-barcoded 5' primer and a J-beta primer mix that a second PCR of roughly 7 to 12 cycles was run. In TCRdb, the 5' RACE reads were re-called with MiXCR into one record per CDR3 protein. Among some 750,000 distinct CDR3 sequences, 22% were seen once, and the ten largest hold roughly a fifth. The CDR3 has 13 residues. Losses at the gene ends were 3 bases for V and 5 bases for J; bases not matched to a gene: 4. CDR1 and CDR2 (germline): MNHEY, SMNVEV (reference sequence).

V and J are TRBV27 and TRBJ2-7; TRBD2 aligns across 7 bases. The source of this sequence is a man in his sixties or seventies in good health. The specimen was blood. Here the CDR3 reads CASSFLAGDEQYV. As DNA, the CDR3 is TGTGCCAGCAGTTTTTTAGCGGGTGACGAGCAGTACGTC.